The TCR beta chain under discussion was sequenced for a study of T cell repertoires in cytomegalovirus infection. CDR1 SGHVS and CDR2 FNYEAQ come from the germline V gene. The CDR3 is made up of 13 amino acids. The V gene lost 3 bases and the J gene lost 7 bases, with 9 bases spanning the gap. This clonotype has at least ten counts. TCRdb called the reads again in MiXCR, with one record for every CDR3 protein. This table has approximately 630,000 distinct CDR3 sequences, roughly 26% appearing once. The V call is TRBV7-6, the J call TRBJ2-2; D may be TRBD2 (5 bases). The sequenced sample consisted of CD8+ T cells from PBMCs. The sequence came from a human donor in good health (CMV status not recorded). Some clones in this sample may be carry-over from other donors' samples. The DNA of the CDR3 is TGTGCCAGCAGCTTCCCGGAGGACGGGGAGCTGTTTTTT. Translated: CASSFPEDGELFF.